This T cell receptor (beta chain) derives from a study of CD8 T cells in ankylosing spondylitis. The CDR3 is made up of 16 amino acids. With 1 base removed from V and 1 base from J, the gap between germline ends came to 11 bases. Per the germline V gene, CDR1 is SGHTA and CDR2 is FQGNSA. In its sample, this clonotype was seen a few times. Construction of TCR beta libraries was performed using quantitative 5'-RACE with molecular barcodes. MiXCR was run by TCRdb on the 5' RACE reads, yielding one entry per CDR3 protein. Of tens of thousands of distinct CDR3 sequences in the sample, approximately 5% were seen once.

Sequenced material: blood, either unsorted or a sorted T cell fraction (not recorded which). The V call is TRBV7-2, the J call TRBJ2-1, with D possibly TRBD2 on 6 matching bases. The TCR sequence derives from a male donor with ankylosing spondylitis or in good health (not recorded which). The CDR3 nucleotides read TGTGCCAGCAGCTTAGATAGCGCGGGGTCCTACAATGAGCAGTTCTTC. It encodes CASSLDSAGSYNEQFF.